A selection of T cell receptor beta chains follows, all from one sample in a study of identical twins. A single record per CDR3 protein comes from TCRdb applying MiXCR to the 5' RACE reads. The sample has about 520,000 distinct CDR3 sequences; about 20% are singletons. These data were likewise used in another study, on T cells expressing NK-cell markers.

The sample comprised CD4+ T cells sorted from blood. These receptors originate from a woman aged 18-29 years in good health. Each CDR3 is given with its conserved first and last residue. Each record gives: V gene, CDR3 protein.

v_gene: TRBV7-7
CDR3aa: CASSLDSIGEQFF

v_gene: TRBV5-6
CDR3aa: CASSIYRVDSTEAFF

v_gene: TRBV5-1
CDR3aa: CASSAGRLTEQYF

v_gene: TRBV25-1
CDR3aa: CASSEYMNTEAFF

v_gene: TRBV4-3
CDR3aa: CASSQDAFPRNTIYF

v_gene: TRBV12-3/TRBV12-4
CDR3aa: CASTRDSEKLFF

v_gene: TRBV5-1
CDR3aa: CASSRRGQQNTEAFF

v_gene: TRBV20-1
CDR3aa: CSAQDPWTYEQYF

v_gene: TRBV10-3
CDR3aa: CAISASSYEQYF

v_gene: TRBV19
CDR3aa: CASSTRGRGEQFF

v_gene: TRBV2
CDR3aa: CASSENTGSAGYTF

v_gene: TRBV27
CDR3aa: CASSWGRGNQPQHF

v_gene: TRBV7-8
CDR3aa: CASSYAGTGETYEQYF

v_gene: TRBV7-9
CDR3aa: CASSPGQGGGNTIYF

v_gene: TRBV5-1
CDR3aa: CASSLEPGRNTGELFF

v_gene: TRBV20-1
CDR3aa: CSARGRGLSTDTQYF

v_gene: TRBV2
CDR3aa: CASSAPSSYEQYF

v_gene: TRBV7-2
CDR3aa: CASSFGFWETQYF

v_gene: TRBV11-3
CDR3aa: CASSPTNTAEQFF

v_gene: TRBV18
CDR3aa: CASSPRRQLDYGYTF

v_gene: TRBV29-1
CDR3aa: CSVLGKMNTEAFF

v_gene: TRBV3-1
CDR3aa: CASRPRPTGNEQFF

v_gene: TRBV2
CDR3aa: CASSVRVIAGVGYNEQFF

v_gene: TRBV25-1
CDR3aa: CASSDEQRVRIYNEQFF

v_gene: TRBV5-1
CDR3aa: CASRDHVADGYTF

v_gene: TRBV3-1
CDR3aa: CASSQEGGESGYTF

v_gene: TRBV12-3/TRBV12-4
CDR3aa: CASSSPRTAGNTIYF

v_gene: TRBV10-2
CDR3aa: CASRGQAVRETQYF

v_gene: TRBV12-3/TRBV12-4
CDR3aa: CASSFPGPQETQYF

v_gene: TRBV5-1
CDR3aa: CASRPDRTGELFF

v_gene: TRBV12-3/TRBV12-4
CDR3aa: CASTPSRQVSYEQYF

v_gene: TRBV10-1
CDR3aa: CASSESNVLTGAKSGANVLTF

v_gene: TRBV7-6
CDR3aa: CASSLEIPGTGELFF

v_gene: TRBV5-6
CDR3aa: CASSKIRDRSYEQYF

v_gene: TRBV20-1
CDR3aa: CSARDRRGNNEQFF

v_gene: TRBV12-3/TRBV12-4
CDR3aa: CASSLIAGQVYEQYF

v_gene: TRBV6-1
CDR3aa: CASSIDRGETQYF

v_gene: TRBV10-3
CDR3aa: CAISGSVNEKLFF

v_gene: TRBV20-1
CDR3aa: CSASRDGNTEAFF

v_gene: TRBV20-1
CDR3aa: CSARRTAMNTEAFF

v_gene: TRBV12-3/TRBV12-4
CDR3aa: CASSQGQGHTGELFF

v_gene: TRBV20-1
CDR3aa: CSAYSGRSGGELFF

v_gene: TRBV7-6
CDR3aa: CASSPQASPLHF

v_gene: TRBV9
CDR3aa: CASSVSGGYNEQFF

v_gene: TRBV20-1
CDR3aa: CSAVRPPYTDTQYF

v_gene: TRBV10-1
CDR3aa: CASSDTQAAHEQYF

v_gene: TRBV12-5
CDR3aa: CASGDLPGKRGADTQYF

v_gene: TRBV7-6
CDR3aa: CASSLPYRRDTGELFF

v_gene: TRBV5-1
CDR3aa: CASGQTGTDTQYF